This passage covers 21 T cell receptor beta chains from one sample sequenced in a study of shared clonotypes between healthy human individuals. Clones were sequenced by immunoSEQ multiplex PCR, and TCRdb holds only the in-frame ones, with some missing. Of about 320,000 clones in the sample, 80% to 90% were seen once. The sample consisted of memory CD8+ T cells sorted from blood. Subset in this sample: CD45RO+ cells pooled with CCR7-negative TemRA cells. The source of these receptors is a man aged 18 to 35 in good health.

This clone was found a few times. The rearrangement links TRBV16 to TRBJ1-4, with unresolved D. The CDR3 totals 13 residues. With 0 bases removed from V and 8 bases from J, the gap between germline ends came to 7 bases. In germline, CDR1 is KGHSY, CDR2 FQNENV. CDR3 residues: CASSQSSSEKLFF. CDR3 nucleotides: TGTGCCAGCAGCCAATCGAGTAGCGAAAAACTGTTTTTT.

This chain connects TRBV28 to TRBJ2-2, with a tentative D call TRBD2 (6 bases). This CDR3 comprises 14 residues. Germline V gene sequence: CDR1 MDHEN, CDR2 SYDVKM. The V end lost 7 bases, the J end lost 4 bases, and 13 bases lay between the germline ends. The CDR3 loop is CASTFAGSTGELFF. The CDR3 DNA is TGTGCCAGCACGTTTGCGGGGAGCACCGGGGAGCTGTTTTTT.

V is TRBV27 and J is TRBJ2-2, with a possible D match to TRBD2 (5 bases). Germline assignment: CDR1 MNHEY and CDR2 SMNVEV (reference sequence). V was clipped by 3 bases and J by 5 bases, with 10 bases between them. This CDR3 contains 14 residues. CDR3 DNA sequence: TGTGCCAGCAGTTTGTGGAGGCCTACCGGGGAGCTGTTTTTT. Its translation: CASSLWRPTGELFF.

The J gene is TRBJ2-2, the V gene TRBV19; D ambiguous. The CDR3 is 13 residues long. Trimming took off 6 bases at V and 5 bases at J, with 10 bases between the two ends. The germline gives CDR1 LNHDA, CDR2 SQIVND (reference sequence). CDR3 protein: CASSLIGTGELFF. The CDR3 nucleotides are TGTGCCAGTAGCTTGATTGGAACCGGGGAGCTGTTTTTT.

The chain uses TRBV2 and TRBJ2-7; TRBD1 or TRBD2 may be the D gene (5 bases each). In germline, CDR1 is SNHLY, CDR2 FYNNEI. This CDR3 spans 15 amino acids. Trimming took off 0 bases at V and 3 bases at J, with 12 bases between the two ends. CDR3 loop: CASSEARRGDYEQYF. The CDR3 DNA is TGTGCCAGCAGTGAAGCCCGAAGGGGAGACTACGAGCAGTACTTC.

The rearrangement links TRBV29-1 to TRBJ2-3; D remains ambiguous. The CDR3 contains 10 residues. CDR1 and CDR2 (germline): SQVTM, ANQGSEA. Deletions cut 6 bases from V and 6 bases from J, with 7 bases between. The CDR3 DNA reads as TGCAGCGTCCCCGCGGATACGCAGTATTTT. Encoded protein: CSVPADTQYF.

The chain recombines TRBV28 with TRBJ1-5, with TRBD1 matching over 7 bases. Germline loops: CDR1 MDHEN, CDR2 SYDVKM. Trimming removed 2 bases from V and 6 bases from J; junction bases left unmatched: 16. The CDR3 has 18 amino acids. The CDR3 region is CASSLLSWEGALGQPQHF. DNA for the CDR3: TGTGCCAGCAGTTTACTTTCATGGGAGGGGGCGTTGGGTCAGCCCCAGCATTTT.

The rearrangement joins TRBV7-2 to TRBJ1-4; D not resolved. V dropped 1 base and J dropped 5 bases, with 8 bases sitting between them. Per the germline V gene, CDR1 is SGHTA and CDR2 is FQGNSA. This CDR3 contains 14 residues. Here the CDR3 reads CASSLDPGNEKLFF. The CDR3, as DNA: TGTGCCAGCAGCTTAGATCCCGGGAATGAAAAACTGTTTTTT. Full variable domain (outside the CDR3, taken from reference TRBV7-2 and TRBJ1-4): GAGVSQSPSNKVTEKGKDVELRCDPISGHTALYWYRQSLGQGLEFLIYFQGNSAPDKSGLPSDRFSAERTGGSVSTLTIQRTQQEDSAVYLCASSLDPGNEKLFFGSGTQLSVL.

The chain combines TRBV4-1 with TRBJ1-1; D not certain. The CDR3 contains 13 residues. Germline CDR1 and CDR2: MGHRA and YSYEKL. Trimming removed 1 base from V and 7 bases from J, with 10 bases in between. CDR3: CASSQVGGFEAFF. As DNA, the CDR3 is TGCGCCAGCAGCCAAGTTGGAGGGTTTGAAGCTTTCTTT.

A few counts support this clone. This chain uses TRBV4-1 with TRBJ2-7; D is possibly TRBD1 or TRBD2 (6 bases each). CDR1 and CDR2 (germline): MGHRA, YSYEKL. Trimming cost V 3 bases and J 4 bases, with 16 bases left between them. The length of the CDR3 is 15 residues. CDR3: CASSQDEGGLYEQYF. The CDR3 DNA reads as TGCGCCAGCAGCCAGGACGAGGGGGGTCTGTACGAGCAGTACTTC.

The chain employs TRBV14 and TRBJ1-3, with no clear D. The V gene's germline CDR1 is SGHDN and CDR2 FVKESK. V gave up 0 bases and J gave up 2 bases, with 8 bases separating them. The CDR3 consists of 15 residues. CDR3 sequence: CASSQDSTTGNTIYF. The DNA of the CDR3 is TGTGCCAGCAGCCAAGACAGCACTACTGGAAACACCATATATTTT. The full variable domain, completed using reference TRBV14 and TRBJ1-3, is EAGVTQFPSHSVIEKGQTVTLRCDPISGHDNLYWYRRVMGKEIKFLLHFVKESKQDESGMPNNRFLAERTGGTYSTLKVQPAELEDSGVYFCASSQDSTTGNTIYFGEGSWLTVV.

The chain links TRBV5-1 to TRBJ2-7; possibly TRBD2 for D (7 bases). Germline CDR1 and CDR2: SGHRS and YFSETQ. V dropped 1 base and J dropped 3 bases, with 11 bases sitting between them. CDR3 length: 14 residues. CDR3 in amino acids: CASSLPGGLYEQYF. CDR3 nucleotides: TGCGCCAGCAGCTTGCCCGGGGGGCTCTACGAGCAGTACTTC. Full variable domain (remainder filled in from reference TRBV5-1 and TRBJ2-7): KAGVTQTPRYLIKTRGQQVTLSCSPISGHRSVSWYQQTPGQGLQFLFEYFSETQRNKGNFPGRFSGRQFSNSRSEMNVSTLELGDSALYLCASSLPGGLYEQYFGPGTRLTVT.

The chain has TRBV27 and TRBJ1-5, with TRBD1 matching over 8 bases. The CDR3 is 14 amino acids. V lost 6 bases, J lost 8 bases, and 9 bases stayed unmatched. Germline loops: CDR1 MNHEY, CDR2 SMNVEV (reference sequence). CDR3 DNA: TGTGCCAGCAGCGTTACAGGGGGTCTGGAGCCCCAGCATTTT. It specifies CASSVTGGLEPQHF.

The J gene is TRBJ1-1, the V gene TRBV7-9; D gene ambiguous. Germline V gene data show CDR1 as SEHNR and CDR2 as FQNEAQ (reference sequence). This CDR3 comprises 14 residues. Trimming removed 1 base at V and 0 bases at J, with 6 bases between. The CDR3, as DNA: TGTGCCAGCAGCTTAGGACTTATGAACACTGAAGCTTTCTTT. Its protein is CASSLGLMNTEAFF.

The chain recombines TRBV4-1 with TRBJ2-7; TRBD1 might be the D (5 bases). The V end lost 3 bases, the J end lost 0 bases, and 15 bases lay between the germline ends. This CDR3 region has 16 residues. Per germline, CDR1 MGHRA and CDR2 YSYEKL. CDR3 nucleotides: TGCGCCAGCAGCCAGAGGCACAGGTCGGGCTCCTACGAGCAGTACTTC. Translated: CASSQRHRSGSYEQYF.

This rearrangement joins TRBV6-5 to TRBJ2-7; D call uncertain. The germline V gene encodes CDR1 MNHEY and CDR2 SVGAGI. The V gene lost 5 bases and the J gene lost 0 bases, with 5 bases spanning the gap. The CDR3 has 12 amino acids. The CDR3 sequence is CASSDPSYEQYF. The CDR3 DNA reads TGTGCCAGCAGTGACCCCTCCTACGAGCAGTACTTC.

This clone showed up just once. The rearrangement uses TRBV4-1 and TRBJ1-1, with a possible D match to TRBD1 (6 bases). This CDR3 has 15 residues. Germline V gene data show CDR1 as MGHRA and CDR2 as YSYEKL. The V gene lost 0 bases and the J gene lost 0 bases, with 8 bases spanning the gap. CDR3 in DNA: TGCGCCAGCAGCCAAGACAGGGGCGTGAACACTGAAGCTTTCTTT. It encodes CASSQDRGVNTEAFF.

This chain uses TRBV4-1 with TRBJ2-2; maybe TRBD2 (5 bases). Trimming shortened V by 4 bases and J by 5 bases, and 14 bases separated the two germline ends. The germline V gene encodes CDR1 MGHRA and CDR2 YSYEKL. The CDR3 consists of 15 residues. CDR3 bases: TGCGCCAGCAGCCCGGAGAGGGTTTGGACCGGGGAGCTGTTTTTT. This sequence encodes CASSPERVWTGELFF.

V gene TRBV6-5 combines with J gene TRBJ2-5; D is ambiguous. V was cut by 6 bases and J by 2 bases, with 7 bases left in between. The CDR3 runs 12 residues. Germline assignment: CDR1 MNHEY and CDR2 SVGAGI. The CDR3 is CASRDGQETQYF. The DNA of the CDR3 is TGTGCCAGCAGGGACGGGCAAGAGACCCAGTACTTC.

The chain links TRBV7-9 to TRBJ1-1; D is perhaps TRBD1 (6 bases). V dropped 4 bases and J dropped 0 bases, with 12 bases sitting between them. This CDR3 has 15 amino acids. Germline loops: CDR1 SEHNR, CDR2 FQNEAQ (reference sequence). This chain's CDR3 is CASSYPRDMNTEAFF. CDR3 DNA sequence: TGTGCCAGCAGCTACCCACGGGACATGAACACTGAAGCTTTCTTT.

The chain has TRBV14 and TRBJ2-5, with D tentatively TRBD1 (5 bases). Trimming took 2 bases from V and 3 from J, leaving 10 bases between them. Germline CDR1 is SGHDN and CDR2 is FVKESK. The CDR3 runs to 14 residues. CDR3 sequence reads: CASSQWTHEETQYF. The CDR3 DNA reads TGTGCCAGCAGCCAATGGACACATGAAGAGACCCAGTACTTC.